Presented here are 30 T cell receptor beta chains from one specimen sequenced in a study of Graves' ophthalmopathy and Graves' hyperthyroidism. From RNA, the CDR3 regions of TCR beta chains were amplified and sequenced. The authors performed first-round RT-PCR with HTBI primers and then a second-round multiplex PCR. One entry per CDR3 protein, called by TCRdb with MiXCR from the multiplex PCR reads. Of more than 300,000 distinct CDR3 sequences listed, about 18% are singletons. The sample taken for sequencing was peripheral blood. The receptor set was obtained from an adult woman with stable Graves' hyperthyroidism.

This clonotype was detected a few times. J is TRBJ2-7 and V is TRBV28; 8 bases line up with TRBD1. Germline CDR1 MDHEN, CDR2 SYDVKM. The CDR3 loop spans 14 amino acids. V was clipped by 4 bases and J by 6 bases; unmatched bases: 8. In nucleotides, the CDR3 is TGTGCCAGCAGTTCTTCCCGACAGGGGACCGAGCAGTACTTC. This encodes CASSSSRQGTEQYF.

The chain combines TRBV6-1 with TRBJ1-5, with a weak D call TRBD1 (5 bases). Between the trimmed V and J ends, which lost 2 bases and 7 bases, there was a span of 15 bases. Germline V gives CDR1 MNHNS, CDR2 SASEGT. This CDR3 comprises 15 residues. Written as DNA, the CDR3 is TGTGCCAGCAGTGAACCCGGGCAGGGAGGGCAGCCCCAGCATTTT. This translates into CASSEPGQGGQPQHF.

This rearrangement joins TRBV12-3 or TRBV12-4 to TRBJ2-2; D gene uncertain. This CDR3 has 12 residues. The V end was cut by 2 bases, the J end by 8 bases, with 6 bases between. The CDR3 sequence is CASSLWQGELFF. As DNA, the CDR3 is TGTGCCAGCAGTTTATGGCAAGGGGAGCTGTTTTTT.

A note on this clonotype: A much larger clone sits a single nucleotide away, making a read error possible. This chain connects TRBV7-8 to TRBJ2-7; D is possibly TRBD1 (6 bases). CDR1 and CDR2 (germline): SGHVS, FQNEAQ. This CDR3 region has 14 residues. V was cut by 5 bases and J by 0 bases, with 11 bases left in between. The DNA of the CDR3 is TGTGCCAGCAGCCCCGGCAGGGGCTCCTACGAGCAGTACGTC. Its translation: CASSPGRGSYEQYV.

This clonotype was seen many times. J is TRBJ1-1 and V is TRBV19; TRBD1 might be the D (5 bases). CDR3 length: 14 amino acids. Germline CDR1 and CDR2: LNHDA and SQIVND (reference sequence). Between the trimmed V and J ends, which lost 2 bases and 1 base, there was a span of 8 bases. The CDR3 here is CASSILTANTEAFF. The DNA of the CDR3 is TGTGCCAGTAGTATATTGACAGCGAACACTGAAGCTTTCTTT. The full variable domain, in which reference TRBV19 and TRBJ1-1 provide the parts outside the CDR3, is DGGITQSPKYLFRKEGQNVTLSCEQNLNHDAMYWYRQDPGQGLRLIYYSQIVNDFQKGDIAEGYSVSREKKESFPLTVTSAQKNPTAFYLCASSILTANTEAFFGQGTRLTVV.

This clonotype occurred many times. The CDR3 sequence: CASSLFVTAGYQETQYF. CDR3 DNA: TGTGCCAGCAGTTTATTCGTGACAGCCGGGTACCAAGAGACCCAGTACTTC. The rearrangement joins TRBV27 to TRBJ2-5, with a tentative D call TRBD1 (5 bases). V gave up 1 base and J gave up 0 bases, with 15 bases separating them. The length of the CDR3 is 17 residues. In germline, CDR1 is MNHEY, CDR2 SMNVEV (reference sequence).

This clonotype was picked up a small number of times. The junction departs from germline at one end; a sequencing error may be responsible. The rearrangement uses TRBV28 and TRBJ2-4, with D possibly being TRBD1 or TRBD2 (6 bases each). CDR3 length equals 13 residues. Germline CDR1 reads MDHEN; CDR2 reads SYDVKM. In DNA form, the CDR3 reads TGTGCCAGCAGTTTAAGGGGGGCTGACATTAAGTACTTC. Amino acid sequence: CASSLRGADIKYF.

To note about this clonotype: The CDR3 end shows no conserved phenylalanine or tryptophan, and so a read error is likely. The chain couples TRBV5-1 to TRBJ2-2; tentatively, D is TRBD2 (6 bases). In germline, CDR1 is SGHRS, CDR2 YFSETQ. The CDR3 has 16 residues. The ends were cut back, 4 bases at V and 0 bases at J, with 13 bases in the middle. The CDR3 loop reads CASSPEGFANTGELFS. The CDR3 DNA sequence: TGCGCCAGCAGCCCGGAGGGCTTCGCGAACACCGGGGAGCTGTTTTCT.

The table lists this clonotype with many counts. The chain uses TRBV7-9 and TRBJ2-5; D unresolved. V lost 3 bases to trimming and J lost 1 base, with 6 bases between them. The V gene's germline CDR1 is SEHNR and CDR2 FQNEAQ (reference sequence). This CDR3 has 13 residues. CDR3 DNA sequence: TGTGCCAGCAGCTTGCTTTCCCAAGAGACCCAGTACTTC. It specifies CASSLLSQETQYF.

The chain has TRBV6-1 and TRBJ2-7; D may correspond to TRBD1 or TRBD2 (5 bases each). Deletions cut 7 bases from V and 4 bases from J, with 14 bases between. Germline CDR1 MNHNS, CDR2 SASEGT. The CDR3 length is 13 residues. CDR3 residues: CASTLGVEYEQYF. The CDR3 region has the DNA TGTGCCAGCACCCTGGGGGTTGAGTACGAGCAGTACTTC.

The V call is TRBV11-1, the J call TRBJ2-7; 11 bases are shared with TRBD2. The V segment lost 5 bases and the J segment 3 bases; nucleotides outside the gene matches: 15. The CDR3 spans 18 residues. Germline-derived CDR1 and CDR2 are SGHAT and FQDESV (reference sequence). The CDR3 is CASSPRPRLAGNVYEQYF. The CDR3 DNA is TGTGCCAGCAGCCCCCGCCCCCGACTAGCGGGAAATGTCTACGAGCAGTACTTC. Based on the CDR3 plus reference TRBV11-1 and TRBJ2-7, the full variable domain is EAEVAQSPRYKITEKSQAVAFWCDPISGHATLYWYRQILGQGPELLVQFQDESVVDDSQLPKDRFSAERLKGVDSTLKIQPAELGDSAMYLCASSPRPRLAGNVYEQYFGPGTRLTVT.

This clonotype was seen many times. V usage is TRBV5-1 and J usage is TRBJ1-2, with a tentative D call TRBD1 (6 bases). The germline gives CDR1 SGHRS, CDR2 YFSETQ. The V end lost 5 bases, the J end lost 13 bases, and 21 bases lay between the germline ends. CDR3 size: 13 residues. The CDR3 DNA follows: TGCGCCAGCAGTCGCGACAGGTCCCTGGGAGCCACCTTC. Amino acid sequence: CASSRDRSLGATF. Full variable domain (outside the CDR3, taken from reference TRBV5-1 and TRBJ1-2): KAGVTQTPRYLIKTRGQQVTLSCSPISGHRSVSWYQQTPGQGLQFLFEYFSETQRNKGNFPGRFSGRQFSNSRSEMNVSTLELGDSALYLCASSRDRSLGATFGSGTRLTVV.

This clonotype was seen many times. The J gene is TRBJ2-7, the V gene TRBV4-1; TRBD2 agrees at 8 bases. Germline CDR1 MGHRA, CDR2 YSYEKL. This CDR3 region has 16 residues. The V and J ends lost 3 bases and 6 bases, in that order; junction bases with no gene match: 13. This chain's CDR3 is CASSHIRTGLVSEQYF. The CDR3, as DNA: TGCGCCAGCAGCCACATCAGGACGGGACTAGTTTCCGAGCAGTACTTC.

Ten or more counts support this clonotype. The rearrangement joins TRBV6-1 to TRBJ1-1, with D uncertain. Germline V gene sequence: CDR1 MNHNS, CDR2 SASEGT. V dropped 2 bases and J dropped 1 base, with 17 bases sitting between them. CDR3 size: 17 residues. The CDR3 sequence is CASSEWGTLLSNTEAFF. DNA of the CDR3: TGTGCCAGCAGTGAATGGGGTACCCTTTTATCGAACACTGAAGCTTTCTTT.

The genes are TRBV30 and TRBJ2-7; no clear D gene. CDR3 length equals 14 residues. The germline V gene has CDR1 GTSNPN and CDR2 SVGIG (reference sequence). V gave up 1 base and J gave up 3 bases, with 13 bases separating them. The CDR3 loop is CAWSGTEINYEQYF. The CDR3 DNA reads TGTGCCTGGAGTGGGACGGAGATAAACTACGAGCAGTACTTC.

This clonotype was counted many times. The chain couples TRBV28 to TRBJ1-6; D might be TRBD1 (5 bases). Trimming took 7 bases from V and 10 from J, leaving 14 bases between them. This CDR3 is 13 amino acids long. Germline V gene sequence: CDR1 MDHEN, CDR2 SYDVKM. This CDR3 is CASIRAGRSPLHF. The CDR3 region has the DNA TGTGCCAGCATTCGGGCAGGGCGATCACCCCTCCACTTT.

In this sample, this clonotype turned up many times. The chain is built from TRBV10-3 and TRBJ1-1; 7 bases match TRBD1. Germline loops: CDR1 ENHRY, CDR2 SYGVKD. The V gene end was trimmed by 0 bases and the J gene end by 3 bases; junction bases not matched to a gene: 1. This CDR3 comprises 14 residues. The DNA for the CDR3 is TGTGCCATCAGTGAGTCGGGACAGTACACTGAAGCTTTCTTT. Translation gives CAISESGQYTEAFF.

This clonotype was picked up many times. The V and J genes are TRBV19 and TRBJ1-1; D remains ambiguous. The CDR3 consists of 13 residues. With 5 bases removed from V and 4 bases from J, the gap between germline ends came to 11 bases. The V gene's germline CDR1 is LNHDA and CDR2 SQIVND (reference sequence). The CDR3 sequence: CASSPPKGTEAFF. The DNA for the CDR3 is TGTGCCAGTAGTCCCCCAAAAGGCACTGAAGCTTTCTTT.

CDR3 sequence (DNA): TGTGCCAGCAGTCCCGAAGCGGGGGGGCAGGAGACCCAGTACTTC. Translated, it gives CASSPEAGGQETQYF. This chain connects TRBV6-4 to TRBJ2-5; 10 bases agree with TRBD2. The J segment lost 5 bases and the V segment lost 5 bases, leaving 8 bases of the junction unmatched. Looked up from germline, CDR1 is MRHNA and CDR2 is SNTAGT. The CDR3 is 15 amino acids.

This clonotype was counted at least ten times. The rearrangement joins TRBV28 to TRBJ1-2; weak D call: TRBD1 (6 bases). V was pared by 5 bases and J by 2 bases, with 15 bases between. From germline, CDR1 is MDHEN and CDR2 SYDVKM. This CDR3 has 15 residues. Here the CDR3 DNA reads TGTGCCAGCAGTCCCCTGGGGACACCAAACTATGGCTACACCTTC. This sequence encodes CASSPLGTPNYGYTF.

This clonotype was recorded at least ten times. V and J are TRBV4-1 and TRBJ1-2, with 9 nucleotides matching TRBD1. The CDR3 length is 15 residues. With V trimmed by 0 bases and J by 8 bases, 7 bases remained unmatched. Germline CDR1 and CDR2: MGHRA and YSYEKL. Here the CDR3 DNA reads TGCGCCAGCAGCCAAGATCCTAGGACAGGGGACGGCTACACCTTC. Amino acid sequence: CASSQDPRTGDGYTF.

The chain combines TRBV6-2 or TRBV6-3 with TRBJ1-5; D possibly corresponds to TRBD1 (6 bases). The V and J ends lost 6 bases and 7 bases respectively, with 16 bases between them. CDR3 length: 14 residues. Per the germline V gene, CDR1 is MNHEY and CDR2 is SVGEGT. CDR3 nucleotide sequence: TGTGCCAGCAGACAGGGATTGGCGGGCCAGCCCCAGCATTTT. This codes for CASRQGLAGQPQHF.

The table lists this clonotype with many counts. V gene TRBV15 combines with J gene TRBJ2-5, with 7 bases that match TRBD2. Germline CDR1 LNHNV, CDR2 YYDKDF (reference sequence). J lost 5 bases, V lost 0 bases, and 6 bases had no gene match. The CDR3 sequence is 15 residues long. CDR3 in amino acids: CATSRDWQGGETQYF. Written as DNA, the CDR3 is TGTGCCACCAGCAGAGATTGGCAGGGAGGGGAGACCCAGTACTTC.

This clonotype was counted at least ten times. A much larger clone is a single base away; this may be a read error. This chain connects TRBV19 to TRBJ2-7, with D perhaps TRBD1 (5 bases). CDR1 LNHDA and CDR2 SQIVND come from the germline V gene (reference sequence). This CDR3 has 13 amino acids. The CDR3 loop reads CAGSNQGYYEQYF. DNA for the CDR3: TGTGCCGGTAGTAATCAGGGATACTACGAGCAGTACTTC.

This clonotype was recorded many times. The rearrangement links TRBV27 to TRBJ2-2; D not certain. CDR3 length equals 15 residues. The V and J ends lost 7 bases and 3 bases respectively, with 15 bases between them. The V gene's germline CDR1 is MNHEY and CDR2 SMNVEV (reference sequence). The CDR3, as DNA: TGTGCCAGCATGGCCCAGCCATTGGACACCGGGGAGCTGTTTTTT. This encodes CASMAQPLDTGELFF.

This clonotype was seen repeatedly, ten times or more. J is TRBJ2-7 and V is TRBV7-2; tentative D call: TRBD1 (5 bases). CDR3 length: 14 amino acids. V lost 4 bases to trimming and J lost 0 bases, with 10 bases between them. Germline loops: CDR1 SGHTA, CDR2 FQGNSA. The CDR3 region has the DNA TGTGCCAGCAGCTACCTGGACACCTCCTACGAGCAGTACTTC. It specifies CASSYLDTSYEQYF.

This clonotype was detected many times. This rearrangement joins TRBV20-1 to TRBJ2-7, with 11 bases lining up with TRBD2. V gave up 5 bases and J gave up 5 bases; unmatched junction bases: 2. Germline loops: CDR1 DFQATT, CDR2 SNEGSKA (reference sequence). The CDR3 loop spans 12 amino acids. CDR3 region: CSAWTSGHEQYF. For the CDR3, the DNA is TGCAGTGCTTGGACTAGCGGGCACGAGCAGTACTTC.

The table lists this clonotype with many counts. The chain is built from TRBV3-1 and TRBJ2-7; maybe TRBD2 (6 bases). Germline V lookup: CDR1 LGHDT, CDR2 YNNKEL (reference sequence). This CDR3 is built from 15 residues. V lost 1 base, J lost 3 bases, and 13 bases lay in between. The chain's CDR3 is CASSQGLASRYEQYF. The CDR3 DNA is TGTGCCAGCAGCCAAGGGCTAGCGAGTCGCTACGAGCAGTACTTC.

In its sample, this clonotype was seen many times. V usage is TRBV4-1 and J usage is TRBJ1-2, with TRBD1 identical over 7 bases. V was pared by 1 base and J by 5 bases, with 4 bases of the junction left unmatched. Germline V lookup: CDR1 MGHRA, CDR2 YSYEKL. The CDR3 is 14 amino acids. CDR3 protein: CASSQVGTAYGYTF. As DNA, the CDR3 is TGCGCCAGCAGCCAAGTGGGGACAGCTTATGGCTACACCTTC.

About this clonotype: Because it lacks the conserved phenylalanine or tryptophan at the end, this CDR3 is likely a read error. The chain carries TRBV27 and TRBJ2-7; D might be TRBD2 (6 bases). V lost 6 bases to trimming and J lost 0 bases, with 15 bases between them. The CDR3 spans 15 residues. The V gene's germline CDR1 is MNHEY and CDR2 SMNVEV (reference sequence). The CDR3 DNA is TGTGCCAGCAGCAAAAGCGGGCGCCGCTCCTACGAGCAGTACCTC. This codes for CASSKSGRRSYEQYL.